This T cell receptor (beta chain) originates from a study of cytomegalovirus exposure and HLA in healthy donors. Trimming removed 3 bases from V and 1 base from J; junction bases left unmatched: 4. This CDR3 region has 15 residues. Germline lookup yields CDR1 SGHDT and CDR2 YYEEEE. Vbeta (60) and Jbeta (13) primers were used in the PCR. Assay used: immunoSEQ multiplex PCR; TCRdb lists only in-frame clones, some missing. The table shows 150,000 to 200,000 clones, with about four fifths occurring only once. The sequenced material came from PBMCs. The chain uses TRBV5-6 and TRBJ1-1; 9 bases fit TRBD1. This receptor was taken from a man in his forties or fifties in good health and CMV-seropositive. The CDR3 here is CASSYRGRGNTEAFF. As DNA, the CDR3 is TGTGCCAGCAGCTACAGGGGGCGGGGGAACACTGAAGCTTTCTTT. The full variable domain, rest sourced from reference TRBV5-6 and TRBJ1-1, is DAGVTQSPTHLIKTRGQQVTLRCSPKSGHDTVSWYQQALGQGPQFIFQYYEEEERQRGNFPDRFSGHQFPNYSSELNVNALLLGDSALYLCASSYRGRGNTEAFFGQGTRLTVV.